The entry below describes one TCR beta chain. This sample was included in a study of T cells after yellow fever vaccination. TCRdb reanalysed the 5' RACE reads using MiXCR and keeps one entry per CDR3 protein. The profile shows roughly 300,000 distinct CDR3 sequences, about 7.8% of them singletons. The sequencing used PBMCs, collected 45 days after the first yellow fever vaccination. The sequence was collected from a man between 18 and 29 years old who received the YFV17D yellow fever vaccine.

DNA for the CDR3: TGTGCCAGCAGTTTCTACCGGACTAGCGGGGGGGCTAGCTCCTACGAGCAGTACGTC. Its protein is CASSFYRTSGGASSYEQYV. The V call is TRBV28, the J call TRBJ2-7, with TRBD2 identical over 15 bases. Trimming took 3 bases from V and 0 from J; bases not matched to a gene: 9. CDR1 and CDR2 (germline): MDHEN, SYDVKM. This CDR3 is 19 amino acids long.